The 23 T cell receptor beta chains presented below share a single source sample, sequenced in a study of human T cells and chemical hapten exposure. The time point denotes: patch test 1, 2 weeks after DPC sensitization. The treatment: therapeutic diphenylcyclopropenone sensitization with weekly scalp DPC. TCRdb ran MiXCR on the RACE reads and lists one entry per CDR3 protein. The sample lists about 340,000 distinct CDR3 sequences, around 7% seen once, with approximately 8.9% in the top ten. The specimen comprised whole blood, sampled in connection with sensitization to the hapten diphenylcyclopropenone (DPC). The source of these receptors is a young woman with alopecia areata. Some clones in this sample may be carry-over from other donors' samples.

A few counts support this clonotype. DNA of the CDR3: TGTGCCATGGGGGGGAGTGGGAACAATGAGCAGTTCTTC. Encoded protein: CAMGGSGNNEQFF. The chain combines TRBV10-3 with TRBJ2-1; 7 nucleotides align to TRBD2. V shed 9 bases, J shed 5 bases, and the junction held 7 bases outside the gene matches. The CDR3 runs to 13 residues. Germline CDR1 is ENHRY and CDR2 is SYGVKD.

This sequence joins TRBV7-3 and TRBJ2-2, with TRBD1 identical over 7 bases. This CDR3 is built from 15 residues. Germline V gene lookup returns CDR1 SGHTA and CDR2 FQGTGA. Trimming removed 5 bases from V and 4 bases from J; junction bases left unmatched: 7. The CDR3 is CASSPRPGGTGELFF. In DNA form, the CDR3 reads TGTGCCAGCAGCCCAAGGCCAGGGGGCACCGGGGAGCTGTTTTTT.

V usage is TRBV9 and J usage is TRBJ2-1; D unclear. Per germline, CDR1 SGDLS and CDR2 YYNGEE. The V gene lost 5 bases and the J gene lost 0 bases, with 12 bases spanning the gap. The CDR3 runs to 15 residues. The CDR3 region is CASSTAQFSYNEQFF. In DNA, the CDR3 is TGTGCCAGCAGTACGGCCCAGTTCTCCTACAATGAGCAGTTCTTC. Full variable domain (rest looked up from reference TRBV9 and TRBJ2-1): DSGVTQTPKHLITATGQRVTLRCSPRSGDLSVYWYQQSLDQGLQFLIQYYNGEERAKGNILERFSAQQFPDLHSELNLSSLELGDSALYFCASSTAQFSYNEQFFGPGTRLTVL.

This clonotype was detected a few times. The CDR3 loop reads CASSLGTGQADYGYTF. CDR3 coding DNA: TGTGCCAGCAGTTTAGGGACTGGACAGGCCGACTATGGCTACACCTTC. The rearrangement uses TRBV28 and TRBJ1-2, with 7 bases identical to TRBD1. This CDR3 region has 16 residues. The germline gives CDR1 MDHEN, CDR2 SYDVKM. With V trimmed by 2 bases and J by 3 bases, 9 bases remained unmatched.

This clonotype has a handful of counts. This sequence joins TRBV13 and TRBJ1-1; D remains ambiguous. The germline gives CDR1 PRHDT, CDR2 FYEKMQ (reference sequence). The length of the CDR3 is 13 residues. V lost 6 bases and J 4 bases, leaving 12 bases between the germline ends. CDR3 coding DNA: TGTGCCAGCAGTAAAGGGAGTCTCACTGAAGCTTTCTTT. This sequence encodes CASSKGSLTEAFF.

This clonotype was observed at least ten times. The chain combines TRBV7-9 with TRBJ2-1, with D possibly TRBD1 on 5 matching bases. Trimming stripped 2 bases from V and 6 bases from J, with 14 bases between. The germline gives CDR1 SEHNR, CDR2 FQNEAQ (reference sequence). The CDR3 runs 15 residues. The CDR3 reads CASSLQNLQGNEQFF. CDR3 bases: TGTGCCAGCAGCTTACAGAACCTCCAGGGCAATGAGCAGTTCTTC.

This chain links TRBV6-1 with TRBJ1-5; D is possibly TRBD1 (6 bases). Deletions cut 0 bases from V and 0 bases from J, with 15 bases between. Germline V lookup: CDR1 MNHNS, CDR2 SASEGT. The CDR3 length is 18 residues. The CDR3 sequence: CASSEAGRGRFSNQPQHF. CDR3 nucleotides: TGTGCCAGCAGTGAAGCGGGCAGGGGCCGCTTTAGCAATCAGCCCCAGCATTTT.

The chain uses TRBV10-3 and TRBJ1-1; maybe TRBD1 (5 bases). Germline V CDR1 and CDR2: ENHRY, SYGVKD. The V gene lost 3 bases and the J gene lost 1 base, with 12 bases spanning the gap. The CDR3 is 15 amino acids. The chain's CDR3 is CAISDISGANTEAFF. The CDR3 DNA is TGTGCCATCAGTGACATATCTGGGGCGAACACTGAAGCTTTCTTT.

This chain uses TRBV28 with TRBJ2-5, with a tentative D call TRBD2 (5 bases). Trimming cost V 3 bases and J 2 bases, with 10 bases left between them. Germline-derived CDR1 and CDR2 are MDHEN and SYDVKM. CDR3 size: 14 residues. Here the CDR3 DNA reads TGTGCCAGCAGTTTGAACGGAGGACAAGAGACCCAGTACTTC. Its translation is CASSLNGGQETQYF.

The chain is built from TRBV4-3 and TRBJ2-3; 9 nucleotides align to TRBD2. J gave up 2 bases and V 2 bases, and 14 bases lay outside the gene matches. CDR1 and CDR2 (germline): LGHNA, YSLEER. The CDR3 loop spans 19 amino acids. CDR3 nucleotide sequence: TGCGCCAGCAGCCAACGGACGGTTGGAGGCGGGGGGGCCACAGATACGCAGTATTTT. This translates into CASSQRTVGGGGATDTQYF.

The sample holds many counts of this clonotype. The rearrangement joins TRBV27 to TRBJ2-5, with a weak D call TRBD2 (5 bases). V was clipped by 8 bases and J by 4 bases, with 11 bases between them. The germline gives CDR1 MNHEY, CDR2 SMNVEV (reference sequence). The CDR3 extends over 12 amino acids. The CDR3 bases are TGTGCCAGCGGGCGGGCAGGAGAGACCCAGTACTTC. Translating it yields CASGRAGETQYF.

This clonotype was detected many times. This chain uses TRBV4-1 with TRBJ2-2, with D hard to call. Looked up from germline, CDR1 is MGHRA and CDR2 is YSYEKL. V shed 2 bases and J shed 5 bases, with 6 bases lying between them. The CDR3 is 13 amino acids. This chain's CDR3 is CASSQQRTGELFF. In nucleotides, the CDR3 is TGCGCCAGCAGCCAACAGAGGACCGGGGAGCTGTTTTTT.

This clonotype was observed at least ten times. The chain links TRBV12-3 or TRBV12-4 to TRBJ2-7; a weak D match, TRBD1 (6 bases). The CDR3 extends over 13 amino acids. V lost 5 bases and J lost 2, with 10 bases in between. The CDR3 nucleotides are TGTGCCAGCAGTCCCCGGGACACCTACGAGCAGTACTTC. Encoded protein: CASSPRDTYEQYF.

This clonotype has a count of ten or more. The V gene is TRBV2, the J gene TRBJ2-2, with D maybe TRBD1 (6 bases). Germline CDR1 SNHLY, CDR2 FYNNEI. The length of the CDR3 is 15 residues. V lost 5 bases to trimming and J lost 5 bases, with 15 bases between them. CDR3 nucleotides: TGTGCCAGCAGTCCAAATACAGGGACAACCGGGGAGCTGTTTTTT. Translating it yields CASSPNTGTTGELFF.

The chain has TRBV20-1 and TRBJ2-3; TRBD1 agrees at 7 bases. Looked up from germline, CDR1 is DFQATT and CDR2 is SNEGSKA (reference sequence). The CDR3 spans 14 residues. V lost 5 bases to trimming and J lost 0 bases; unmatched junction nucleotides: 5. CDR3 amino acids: CSAQRQGSTDTQYF. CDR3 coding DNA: TGCAGTGCTCAAAGACAGGGCAGCACAGATACGCAGTATTTT.

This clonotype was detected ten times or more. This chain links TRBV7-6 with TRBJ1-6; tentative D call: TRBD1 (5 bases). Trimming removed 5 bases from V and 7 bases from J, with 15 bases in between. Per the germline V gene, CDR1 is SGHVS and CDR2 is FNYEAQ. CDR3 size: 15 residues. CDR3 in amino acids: CASSPSRDGNSPLHF. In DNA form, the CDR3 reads TGTGCCAGCAGCCCAAGCCGGGACGGGAATTCACCCCTCCACTTT.

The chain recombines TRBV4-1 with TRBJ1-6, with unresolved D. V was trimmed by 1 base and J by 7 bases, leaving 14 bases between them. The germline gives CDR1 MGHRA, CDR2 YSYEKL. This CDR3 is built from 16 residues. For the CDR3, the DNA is TGCGCCAGCAGCCAAGTTCGAGGTGGCGGCAATTCACCCCTCCACTTT. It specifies CASSQVRGGGNSPLHF.

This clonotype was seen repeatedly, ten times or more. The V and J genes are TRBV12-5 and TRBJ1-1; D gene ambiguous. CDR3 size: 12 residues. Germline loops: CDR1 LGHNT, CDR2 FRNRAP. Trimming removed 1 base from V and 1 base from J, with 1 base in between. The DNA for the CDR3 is TGTGCTAGTGGTTTGGGGAACACTGAAGCTTTCTTT. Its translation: CASGLGNTEAFF. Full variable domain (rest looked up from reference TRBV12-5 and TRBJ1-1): DARVTQTPRHKVTEMGQEVTMRCQPILGHNTVFWYRQTMMQGLELLAYFRNRAPLDDSGMPKDRFSAEMPDATLATLKIQPSEPRDSAVYFCASGLGNTEAFFGQGTRLTVV.

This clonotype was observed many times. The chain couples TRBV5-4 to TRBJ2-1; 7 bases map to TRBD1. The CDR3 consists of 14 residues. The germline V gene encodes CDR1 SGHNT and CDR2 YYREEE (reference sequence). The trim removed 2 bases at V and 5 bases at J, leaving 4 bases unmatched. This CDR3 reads CASSLPGTDNEQFF. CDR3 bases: TGTGCCAGCAGCTTACCAGGGACAGACAATGAGCAGTTCTTC.

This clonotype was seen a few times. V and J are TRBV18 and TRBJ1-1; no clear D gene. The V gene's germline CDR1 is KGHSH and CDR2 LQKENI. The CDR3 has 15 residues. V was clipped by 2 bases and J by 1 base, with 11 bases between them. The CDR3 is CASSPRVTENTEAFF. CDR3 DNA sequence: TGTGCCAGCTCACCAAGGGTAACGGAGAACACTGAAGCTTTCTTT. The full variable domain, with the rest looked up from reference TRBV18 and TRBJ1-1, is NAGVMQNPRHLVRRRGQEARLRCSPMKGHSHVYWYRQLPEEGLKFMVYLQKENIIDESGMPKERFSAEFPKEGPSILRIQQVVRGDSAAYFCASSPRVTENTEAFFGQGTRLTVV.

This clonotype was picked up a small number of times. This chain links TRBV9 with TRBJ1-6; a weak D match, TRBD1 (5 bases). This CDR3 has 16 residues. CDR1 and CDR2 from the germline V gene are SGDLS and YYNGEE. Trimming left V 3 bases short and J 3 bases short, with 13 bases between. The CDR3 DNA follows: TGTGCCAGCAGCGCAGAACCCGACAGCTATAATTCACCCCTCCACTTT. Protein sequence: CASSAEPDSYNSPLHF.

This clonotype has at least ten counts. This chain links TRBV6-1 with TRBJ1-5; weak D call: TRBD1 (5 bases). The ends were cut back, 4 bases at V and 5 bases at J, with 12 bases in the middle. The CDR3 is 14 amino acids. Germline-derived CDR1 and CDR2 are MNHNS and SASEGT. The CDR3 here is CASSGRGGDQPQHF. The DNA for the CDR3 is TGTGCCAGCAGTGGACGGGGGGGGGATCAGCCCCAGCATTTT.

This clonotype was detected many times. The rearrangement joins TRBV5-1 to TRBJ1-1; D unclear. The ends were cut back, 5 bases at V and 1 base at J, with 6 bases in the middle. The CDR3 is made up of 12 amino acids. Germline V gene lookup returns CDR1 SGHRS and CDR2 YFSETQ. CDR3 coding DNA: TGCGCCAGCAGATTAGCGAACACTGAAGCTTTCTTT. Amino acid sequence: CASRLANTEAFF.